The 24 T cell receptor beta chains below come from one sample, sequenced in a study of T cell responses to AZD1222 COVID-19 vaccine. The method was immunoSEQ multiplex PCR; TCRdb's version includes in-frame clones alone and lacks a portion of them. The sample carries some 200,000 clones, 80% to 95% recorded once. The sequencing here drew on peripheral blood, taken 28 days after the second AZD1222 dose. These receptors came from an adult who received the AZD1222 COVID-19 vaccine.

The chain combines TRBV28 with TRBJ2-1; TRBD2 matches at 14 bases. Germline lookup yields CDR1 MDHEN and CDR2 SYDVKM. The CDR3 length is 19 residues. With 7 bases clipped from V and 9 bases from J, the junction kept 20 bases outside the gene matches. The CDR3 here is CASKPRAGLAGETDGEQFF. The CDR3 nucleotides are TGTGCCAGCAAGCCTAGGGCGGGACTAGCGGGAGAAACCGACGGTGAGCAGTTCTTC.

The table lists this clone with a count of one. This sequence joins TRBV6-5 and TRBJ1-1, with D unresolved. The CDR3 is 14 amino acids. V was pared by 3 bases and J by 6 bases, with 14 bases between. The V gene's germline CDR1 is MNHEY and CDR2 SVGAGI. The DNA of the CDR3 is TGTGCCAGCAGTTATCAAGGGATTGCGGCTGAAGCTTTCTTT. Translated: CASSYQGIAAEAFF.

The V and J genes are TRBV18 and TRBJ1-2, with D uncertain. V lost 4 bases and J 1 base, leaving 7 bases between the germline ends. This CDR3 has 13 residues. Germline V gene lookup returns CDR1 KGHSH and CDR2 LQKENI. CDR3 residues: CASSLTDNYGYTF. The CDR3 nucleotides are TGTGCCAGCTCACTAACAGATAACTATGGCTACACCTTC.

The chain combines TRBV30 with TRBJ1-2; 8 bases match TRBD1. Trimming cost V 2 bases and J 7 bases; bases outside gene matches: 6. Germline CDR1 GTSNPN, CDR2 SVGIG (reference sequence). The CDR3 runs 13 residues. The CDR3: CAWSQSRGLGYTF. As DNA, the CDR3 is TGTGCCTGGAGTCAGAGCAGGGGGCTTGGCTACACCTTC.

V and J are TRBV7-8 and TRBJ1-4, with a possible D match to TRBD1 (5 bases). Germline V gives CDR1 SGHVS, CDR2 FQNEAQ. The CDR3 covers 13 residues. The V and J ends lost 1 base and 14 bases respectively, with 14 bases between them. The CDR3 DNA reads TGTGCCAGCAGCTTAGGGGGGGTCTCCGAGCTGTTTTTT. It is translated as CASSLGGVSELFF.

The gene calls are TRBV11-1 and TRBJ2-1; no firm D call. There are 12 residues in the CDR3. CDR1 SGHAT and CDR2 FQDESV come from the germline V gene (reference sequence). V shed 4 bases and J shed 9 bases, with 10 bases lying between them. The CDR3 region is CASSSRLFEQFF. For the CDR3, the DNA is TGTGCCAGCAGCTCAAGACTTTTTGAGCAGTTCTTC.

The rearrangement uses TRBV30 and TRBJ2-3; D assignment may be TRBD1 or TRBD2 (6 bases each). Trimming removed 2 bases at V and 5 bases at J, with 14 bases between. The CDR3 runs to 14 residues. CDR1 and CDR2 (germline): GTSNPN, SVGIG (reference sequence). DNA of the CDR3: TGTGCCTGGAGTTCGGGGGCGGGAAGAGATACGCAGTATTTT. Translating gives CAWSSGAGRDTQYF.

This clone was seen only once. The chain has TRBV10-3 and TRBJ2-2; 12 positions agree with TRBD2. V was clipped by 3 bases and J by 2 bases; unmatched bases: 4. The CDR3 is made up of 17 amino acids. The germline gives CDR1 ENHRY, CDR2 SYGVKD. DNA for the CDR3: TGTGCCATCAGTGATCCTAGCGGGAGGGGAAACACCGGGGAGCTGTTTTTT. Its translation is CAISDPSGRGNTGELFF.

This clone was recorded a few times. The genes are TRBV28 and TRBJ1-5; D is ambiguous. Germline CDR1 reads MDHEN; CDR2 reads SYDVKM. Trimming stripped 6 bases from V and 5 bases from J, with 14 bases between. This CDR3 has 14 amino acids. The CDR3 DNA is TGTGCCAGCAGCCGAGACCGCCCGGATCAGCCCCAGCATTTT. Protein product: CASSRDRPDQPQHF.

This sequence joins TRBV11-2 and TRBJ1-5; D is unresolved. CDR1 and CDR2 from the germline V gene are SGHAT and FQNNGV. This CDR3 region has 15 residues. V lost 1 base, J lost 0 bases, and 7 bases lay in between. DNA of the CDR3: TGTGCCAGCAGCTTAGCGGTTAATAGCAATCAGCCCCAGCATTTT. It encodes CASSLAVNSNQPQHF.

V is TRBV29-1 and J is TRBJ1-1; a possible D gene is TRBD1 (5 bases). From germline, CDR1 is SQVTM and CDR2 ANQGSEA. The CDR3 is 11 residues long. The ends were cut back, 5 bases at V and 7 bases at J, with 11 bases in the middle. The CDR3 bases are TGCAGCGTTTCCGACAGCCTTGAAGCTTTCTTT. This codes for CSVSDSLEAFF.

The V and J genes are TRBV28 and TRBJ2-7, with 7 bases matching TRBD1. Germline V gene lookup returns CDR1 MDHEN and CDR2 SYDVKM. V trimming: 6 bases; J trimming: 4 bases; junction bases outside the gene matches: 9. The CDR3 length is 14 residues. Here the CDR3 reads CASSLPGQPYEQYF. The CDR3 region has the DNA TGTGCCAGCAGCCTCCCGGGACAGCCTTACGAGCAGTACTTC.

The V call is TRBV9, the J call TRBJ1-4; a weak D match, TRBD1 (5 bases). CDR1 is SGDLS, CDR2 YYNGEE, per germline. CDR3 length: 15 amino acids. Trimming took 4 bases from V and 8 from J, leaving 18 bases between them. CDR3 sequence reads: CASSPPSQGGEKLFF. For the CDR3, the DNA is TGTGCCAGCAGCCCTCCGTCCCAGGGAGGGGAAAAACTGTTTTTT.

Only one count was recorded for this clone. This CDR3 reads CASSDLGLAGLAKNIQYF. The CDR3 nucleotides are TGTGCCAGCAGTGACTTAGGGCTAGCGGGACTAGCCAAAAACATTCAGTACTTC. The rearrangement joins TRBV2 to TRBJ2-4; 9 bases are a match to TRBD2. V shed 3 bases and J 0 bases; nucleotides not matched to a gene: 9. Germline-derived CDR1 and CDR2 are SNHLY and FYNNEI. This CDR3 is built from 18 residues.

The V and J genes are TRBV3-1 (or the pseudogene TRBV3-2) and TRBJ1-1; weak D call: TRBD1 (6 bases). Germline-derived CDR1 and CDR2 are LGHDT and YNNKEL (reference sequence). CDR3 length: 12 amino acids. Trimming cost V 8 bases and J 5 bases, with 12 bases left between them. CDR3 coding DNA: TGTGCCAGCGAAGCGAGGGGGACTGAAGCTTTCTTT. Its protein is CASEARGTEAFF.

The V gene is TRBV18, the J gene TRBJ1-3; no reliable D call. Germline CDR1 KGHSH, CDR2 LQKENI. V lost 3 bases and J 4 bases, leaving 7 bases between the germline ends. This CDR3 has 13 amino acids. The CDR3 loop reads CASSPSDGNTIYF. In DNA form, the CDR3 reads TGTGCCAGCTCACCGTCTGACGGAAACACCATATATTTT.

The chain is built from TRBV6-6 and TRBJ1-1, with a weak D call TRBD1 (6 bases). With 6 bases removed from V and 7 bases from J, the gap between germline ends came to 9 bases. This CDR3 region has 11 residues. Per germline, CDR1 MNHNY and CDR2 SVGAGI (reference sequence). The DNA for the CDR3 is TGTGCCAGCAGCCTGGACAGTGAAGCTTTCTTT. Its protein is CASSLDSEAFF.

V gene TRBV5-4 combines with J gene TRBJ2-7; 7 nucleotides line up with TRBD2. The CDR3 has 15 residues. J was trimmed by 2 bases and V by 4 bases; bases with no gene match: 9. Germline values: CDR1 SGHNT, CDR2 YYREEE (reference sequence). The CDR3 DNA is TGTGCCAGCAGCCATCGGACTAGATTCACCTACGAGCAGTACTTC. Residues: CASSHRTRFTYEQYF.

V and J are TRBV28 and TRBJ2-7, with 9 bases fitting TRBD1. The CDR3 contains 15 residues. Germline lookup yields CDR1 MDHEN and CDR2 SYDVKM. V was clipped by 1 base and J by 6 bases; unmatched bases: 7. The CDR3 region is CASSLYIGTGFEQYF. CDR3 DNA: TGTGCCAGCAGTTTATATATCGGGACAGGGTTCGAGCAGTACTTC.

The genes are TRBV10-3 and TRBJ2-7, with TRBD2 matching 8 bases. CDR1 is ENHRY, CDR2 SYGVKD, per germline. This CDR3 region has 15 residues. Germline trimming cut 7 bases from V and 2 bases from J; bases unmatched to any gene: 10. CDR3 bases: TGTGCCATCACGTCCGGGGCGGGAGGAACCTACGAGCAGTACTTC. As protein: CAITSGAGGTYEQYF.

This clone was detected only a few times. DNA for the CDR3: TGTGCCAGCAGCCTGGGGTCTCGGACTAGTAACCACGAGCAGTACTTC. It codes for CASSLGSRTSNHEQYF. The chain joins TRBV5-4 to TRBJ2-7; 7 nucleotides line up with TRBD2. CDR1 and CDR2 from the germline V gene are SGHNT and YYREEE (reference sequence). The V and J ends lost 4 bases and 5 bases, in that order; junction bases with no gene match: 15. This CDR3 has 16 residues.

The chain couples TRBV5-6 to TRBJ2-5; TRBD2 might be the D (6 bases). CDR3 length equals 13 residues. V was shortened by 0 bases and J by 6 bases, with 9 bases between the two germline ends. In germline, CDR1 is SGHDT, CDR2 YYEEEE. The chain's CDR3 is CASSLGLDKTQYF. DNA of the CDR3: TGTGCCAGCAGCTTGGGACTAGATAAGACCCAGTACTTC.

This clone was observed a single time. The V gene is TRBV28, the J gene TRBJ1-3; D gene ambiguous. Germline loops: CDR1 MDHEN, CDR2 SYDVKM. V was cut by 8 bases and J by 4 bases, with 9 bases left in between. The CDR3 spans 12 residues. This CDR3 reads CASGEGGNTIYF. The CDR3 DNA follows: TGTGCCAGCGGAGAAGGAGGAAACACCATATATTTT.

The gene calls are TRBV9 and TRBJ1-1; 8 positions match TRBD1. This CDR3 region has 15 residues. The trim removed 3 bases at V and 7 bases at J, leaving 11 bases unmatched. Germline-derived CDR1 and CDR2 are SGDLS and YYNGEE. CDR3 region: CASSADAGGRGEAFF. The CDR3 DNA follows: TGTGCCAGCAGCGCCGACGCAGGGGGCAGGGGTGAAGCTTTCTTT. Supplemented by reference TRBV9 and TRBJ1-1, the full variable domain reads DSGVTQTPKHLITATGQRVTLRCSPRSGDLSVYWYQQSLDQGLQFLIQYYNGEERAKGNILERFSAQQFPDLHSELNLSSLELGDSALYFCASSADAGGRGEAFFGQGTRLTVV.